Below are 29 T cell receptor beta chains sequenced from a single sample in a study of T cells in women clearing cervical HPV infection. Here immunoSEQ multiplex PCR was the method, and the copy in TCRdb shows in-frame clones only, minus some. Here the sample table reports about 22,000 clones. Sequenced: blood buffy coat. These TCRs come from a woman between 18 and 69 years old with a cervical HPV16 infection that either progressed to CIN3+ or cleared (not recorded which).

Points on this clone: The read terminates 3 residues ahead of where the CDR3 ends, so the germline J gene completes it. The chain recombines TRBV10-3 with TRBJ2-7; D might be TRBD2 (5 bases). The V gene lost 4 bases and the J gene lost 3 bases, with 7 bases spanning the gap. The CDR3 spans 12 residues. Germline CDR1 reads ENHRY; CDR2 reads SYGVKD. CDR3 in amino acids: CAISARGYEQYF. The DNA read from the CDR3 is TGTGCCATCAGTGCTCGGGGCTACGAG.

The CDR3 here is CASRPGQGVIQYF. The covered CDR3 bases are TGTGCCAGCAGGCCGGGACAGGGGGTCATT. The chain joins TRBV11-2 to TRBJ2-4; 11 bases align to TRBD1. The read ends 3 residues shy of where the CDR3 ends; the end is completed using the germline J gene. The germline CDR1 and CDR2 sequences are SGHAT and FQNNGV. The trim removed 6 bases at V and 9 bases at J, leaving 4 bases unmatched. The length of the CDR3 is 13 residues.

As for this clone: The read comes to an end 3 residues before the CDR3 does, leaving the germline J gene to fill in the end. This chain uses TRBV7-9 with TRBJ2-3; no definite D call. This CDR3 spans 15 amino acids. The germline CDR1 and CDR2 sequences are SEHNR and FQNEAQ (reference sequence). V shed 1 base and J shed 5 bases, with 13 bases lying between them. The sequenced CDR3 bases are TGTGCCAGCAGCTTAGTGTCCCACCAACTAGATACG. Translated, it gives CASSLVSHQLDT. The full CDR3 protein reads CASSLVSHQLDTQYF.

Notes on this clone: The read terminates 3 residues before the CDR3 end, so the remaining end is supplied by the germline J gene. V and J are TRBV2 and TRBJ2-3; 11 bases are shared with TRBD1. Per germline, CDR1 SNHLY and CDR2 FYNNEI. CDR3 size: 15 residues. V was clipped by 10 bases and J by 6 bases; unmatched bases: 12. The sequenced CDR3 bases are TGTGCCACCTCTTCCGGGACAGGGGGACCGGATACG. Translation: CATSSGTGGPDT. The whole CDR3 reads CATSSGTGGPDTQYF.

The sequenced CDR3 bases are TGCGCCAGCACCCAAGTCCAGGGGGACACTGAA. Amino acid sequence: CASTQVQGDTE. The complete CDR3 reads CASTQVQGDTEAFF. The chain recombines TRBV5-1 with TRBJ1-1; the match to TRBD1 covers 7 bases. Read data end 3 residues before the CDR3 end; the end is taken from the germline J gene. Losses at the gene ends were 6 bases for V and 3 bases for J; bases not matched to a gene: 8. CDR3 length: 14 amino acids. CDR1 SGHRS and CDR2 YFSETQ come from the germline V gene.

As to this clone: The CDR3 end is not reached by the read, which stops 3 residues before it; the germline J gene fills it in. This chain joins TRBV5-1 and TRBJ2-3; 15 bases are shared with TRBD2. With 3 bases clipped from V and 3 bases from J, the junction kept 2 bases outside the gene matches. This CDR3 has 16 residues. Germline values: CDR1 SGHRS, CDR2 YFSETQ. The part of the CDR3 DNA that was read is TGCGCCAGCAGCTCGGGACTAGCGGGAGGAACAGATACG. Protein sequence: CASSSGLAGGTDT. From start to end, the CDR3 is CASSSGLAGGTDTQYF.

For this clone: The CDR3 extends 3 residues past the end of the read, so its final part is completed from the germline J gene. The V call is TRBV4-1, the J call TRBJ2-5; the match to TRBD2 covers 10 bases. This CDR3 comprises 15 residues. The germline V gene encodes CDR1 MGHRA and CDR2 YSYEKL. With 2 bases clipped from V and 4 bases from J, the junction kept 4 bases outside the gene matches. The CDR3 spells CASSQLAGGPETQYF. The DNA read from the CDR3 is TGCGCCAGCAGCCAATTAGCGGGAGGACCAGAGACC.

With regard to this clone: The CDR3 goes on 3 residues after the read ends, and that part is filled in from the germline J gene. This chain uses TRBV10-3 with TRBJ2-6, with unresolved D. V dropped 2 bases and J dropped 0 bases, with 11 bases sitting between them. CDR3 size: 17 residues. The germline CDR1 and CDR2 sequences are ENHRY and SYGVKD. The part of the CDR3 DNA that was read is TGTGCCATCAGTGAGCCGAGACTGGGCTCTGGGGCCAACGTC. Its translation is CAISEPRLGSGANV. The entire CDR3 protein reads CAISEPRLGSGANVLTF.

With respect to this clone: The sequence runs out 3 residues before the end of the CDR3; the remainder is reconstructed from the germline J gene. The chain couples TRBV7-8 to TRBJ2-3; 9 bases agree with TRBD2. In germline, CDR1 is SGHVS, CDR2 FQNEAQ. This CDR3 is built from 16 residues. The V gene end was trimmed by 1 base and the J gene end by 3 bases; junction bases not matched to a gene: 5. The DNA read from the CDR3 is TGTGCCAGCAGCTTAGTGGGACTAGCAGTAACAGATACG. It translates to CASSLVGLAVTDT. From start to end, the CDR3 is CASSLVGLAVTDTQYF.

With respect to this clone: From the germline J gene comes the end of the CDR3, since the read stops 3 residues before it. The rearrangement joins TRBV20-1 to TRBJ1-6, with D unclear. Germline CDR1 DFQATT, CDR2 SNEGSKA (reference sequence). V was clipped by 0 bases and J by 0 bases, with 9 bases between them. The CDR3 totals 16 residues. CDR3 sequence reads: CSARDGASSYNSPLHF. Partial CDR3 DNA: TGCAGTGCTAGAGATGGAGCGAGCTCCTATAATTCACCC.

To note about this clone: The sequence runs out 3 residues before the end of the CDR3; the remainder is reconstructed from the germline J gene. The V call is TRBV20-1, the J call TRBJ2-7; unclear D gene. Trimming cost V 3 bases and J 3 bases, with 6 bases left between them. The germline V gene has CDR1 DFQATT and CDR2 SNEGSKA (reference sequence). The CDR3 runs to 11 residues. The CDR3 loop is CSARASYEQYF. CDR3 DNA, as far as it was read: TGCAGTGCTAGGGCTAGCTACGAG.

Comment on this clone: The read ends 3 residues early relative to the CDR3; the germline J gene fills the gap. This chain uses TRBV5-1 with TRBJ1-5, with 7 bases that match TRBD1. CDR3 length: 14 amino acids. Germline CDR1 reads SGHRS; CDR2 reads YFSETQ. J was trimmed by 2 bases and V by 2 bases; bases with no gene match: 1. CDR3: CASSLTGGNQPQHF. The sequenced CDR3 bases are TGCGCCAGCAGCTTAACAGGGGGCAATCAGCCC.

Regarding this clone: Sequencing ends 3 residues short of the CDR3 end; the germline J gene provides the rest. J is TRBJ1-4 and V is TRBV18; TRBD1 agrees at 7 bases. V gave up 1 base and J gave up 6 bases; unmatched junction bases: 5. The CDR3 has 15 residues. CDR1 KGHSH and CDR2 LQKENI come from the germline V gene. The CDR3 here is CASSPRQGQDEKLFF. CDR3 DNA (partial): TGTGCCAGCTCACCACGACAGGGCCAGGATGAAAAA.

This chain's CDR3 is CASSRTGTGGAEQYF. CDR3 DNA, as far as it was read: TGTGCCAGCAGTCGTACCGGGACAGGGGGCGCCGAG. The chain uses TRBV12-3 or TRBV12-4 and TRBJ2-7, with 12 bases identical to TRBD1. The observed sequence ends 3 residues before the CDR3 terminus, with the missing tail filled in from the germline J gene. This CDR3 has 15 residues. J was trimmed by 6 bases and V by 5 bases; bases with no gene match: 8.

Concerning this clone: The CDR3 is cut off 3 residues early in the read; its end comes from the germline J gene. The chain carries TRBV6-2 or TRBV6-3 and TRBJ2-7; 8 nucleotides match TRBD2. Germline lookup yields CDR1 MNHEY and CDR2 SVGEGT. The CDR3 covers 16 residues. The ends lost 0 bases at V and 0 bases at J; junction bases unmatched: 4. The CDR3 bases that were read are TGTGCCAGCAGTTACTCTAGCGGGATGACCTCCTACGAG. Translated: CASSYSSGMTSYE. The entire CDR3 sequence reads CASSYSSGMTSYEQYF.

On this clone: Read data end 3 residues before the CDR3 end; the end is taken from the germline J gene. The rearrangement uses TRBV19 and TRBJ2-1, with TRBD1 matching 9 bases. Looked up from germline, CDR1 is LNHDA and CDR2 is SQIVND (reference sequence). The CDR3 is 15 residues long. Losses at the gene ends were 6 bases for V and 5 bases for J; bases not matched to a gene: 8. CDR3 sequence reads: CASRRDRVQNNEQFF. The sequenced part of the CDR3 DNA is TGTGCCAGTAGGCGGGACAGGGTCCAAAACAATGAG. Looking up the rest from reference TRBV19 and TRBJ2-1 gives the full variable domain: DGGITQSPKYLFRKEGQNVTLSCEQNLNHDAMYWYRQDPGQGLRLIYYSQIVNDFQKGDIAEGYSVSREKKESFPLTVTSAQKNPTAFYLCASRRDRVQNNEQFFGPGTRLTVL.

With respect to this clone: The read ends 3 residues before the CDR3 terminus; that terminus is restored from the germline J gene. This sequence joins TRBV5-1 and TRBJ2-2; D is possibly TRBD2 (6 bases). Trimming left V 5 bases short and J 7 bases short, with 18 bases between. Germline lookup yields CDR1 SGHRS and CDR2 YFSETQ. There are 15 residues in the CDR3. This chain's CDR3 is CASRTTAGEGGELFF. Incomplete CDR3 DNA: TGCGCCAGCAGGACAACAGCGGGTGAAGGCGGGGAG.

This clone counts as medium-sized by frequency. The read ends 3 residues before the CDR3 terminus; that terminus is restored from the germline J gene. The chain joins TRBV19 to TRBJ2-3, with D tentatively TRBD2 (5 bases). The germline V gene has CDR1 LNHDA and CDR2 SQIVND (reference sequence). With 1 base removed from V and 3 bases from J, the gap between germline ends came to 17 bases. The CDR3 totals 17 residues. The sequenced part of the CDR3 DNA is TGTGCCAGTAGTATAGGGACTCCCTTTCAGAGTACAGATACG. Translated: CASSIGTPFQSTDT. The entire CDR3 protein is CASSIGTPFQSTDTQYF.

The CDR3 spells CASTNGQGGSGGYTF. CDR3 DNA (partial): TGTGCCAGCACTAACGGACAGGGAGGGAGCGGTGGC. The J gene is TRBJ1-2, the V gene TRBV5-4; the match to TRBD1 covers 8 bases. The read falls 3 residues short of the CDR3 end, and the missing part is taken from the germline J gene. The J segment lost 7 bases and the V segment lost 6 bases, leaving 14 bases of the junction unmatched. The CDR3 covers 15 residues. The germline V gene encodes CDR1 SGHNT and CDR2 YYREEE (reference sequence).

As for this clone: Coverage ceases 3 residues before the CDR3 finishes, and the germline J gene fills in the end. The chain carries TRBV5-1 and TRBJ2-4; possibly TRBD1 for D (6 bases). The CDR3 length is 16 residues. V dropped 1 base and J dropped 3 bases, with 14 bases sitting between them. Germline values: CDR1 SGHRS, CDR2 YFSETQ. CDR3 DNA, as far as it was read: TGCGCCAGCAGCTTGAATCAGGGGACGGTCAAAAACATT. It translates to CASSLNQGTVKNI. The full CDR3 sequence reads CASSLNQGTVKNIQYF.

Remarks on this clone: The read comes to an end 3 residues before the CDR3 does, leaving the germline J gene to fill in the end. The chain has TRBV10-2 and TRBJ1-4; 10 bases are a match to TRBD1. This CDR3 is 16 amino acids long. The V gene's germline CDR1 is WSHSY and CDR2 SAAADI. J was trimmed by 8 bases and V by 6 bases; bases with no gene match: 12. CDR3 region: CASRQPGTGEGEKLFF. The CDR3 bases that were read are TGCGCCAGCAGACAACCCGGGACAGGGGAAGGGGAAAAA.

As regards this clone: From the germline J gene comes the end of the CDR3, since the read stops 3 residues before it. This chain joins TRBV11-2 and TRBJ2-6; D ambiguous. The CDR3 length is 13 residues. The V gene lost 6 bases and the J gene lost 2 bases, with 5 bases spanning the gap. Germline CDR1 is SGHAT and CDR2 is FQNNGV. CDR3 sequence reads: CASSIPGANVLTF. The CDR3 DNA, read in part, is TGTGCCAGCAGTATCCCTGGGGCCAACGTC.

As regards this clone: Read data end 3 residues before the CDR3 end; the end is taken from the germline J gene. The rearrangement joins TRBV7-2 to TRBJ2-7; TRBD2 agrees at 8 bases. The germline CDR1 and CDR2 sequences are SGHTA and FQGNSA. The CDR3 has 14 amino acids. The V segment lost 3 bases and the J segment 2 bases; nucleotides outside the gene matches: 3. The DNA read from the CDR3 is TGTGCCAGCAGCTTTAGCGGGACCCCCTACGAG. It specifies CASSFSGTPYE. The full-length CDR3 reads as CASSFSGTPYEQYF.

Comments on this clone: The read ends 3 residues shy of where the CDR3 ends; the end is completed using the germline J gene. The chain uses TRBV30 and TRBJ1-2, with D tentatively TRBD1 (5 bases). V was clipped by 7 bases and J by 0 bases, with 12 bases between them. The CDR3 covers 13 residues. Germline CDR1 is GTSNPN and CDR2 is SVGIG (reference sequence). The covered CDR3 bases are TGTGCCTTTCCACAGGTTTCTAACTATGGC. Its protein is CAFPQVSNYG. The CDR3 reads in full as CAFPQVSNYGYTF.

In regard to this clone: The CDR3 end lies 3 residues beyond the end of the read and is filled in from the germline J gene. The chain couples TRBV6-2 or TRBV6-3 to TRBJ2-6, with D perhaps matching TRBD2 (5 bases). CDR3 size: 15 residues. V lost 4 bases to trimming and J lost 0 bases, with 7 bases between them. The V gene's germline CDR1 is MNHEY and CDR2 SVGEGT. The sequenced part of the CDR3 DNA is TGTGCCAGCAGTTTGCGGGTCTCTGGGGCCAACGTC. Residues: CASSLRVSGANV. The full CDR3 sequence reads CASSLRVSGANVLTF.

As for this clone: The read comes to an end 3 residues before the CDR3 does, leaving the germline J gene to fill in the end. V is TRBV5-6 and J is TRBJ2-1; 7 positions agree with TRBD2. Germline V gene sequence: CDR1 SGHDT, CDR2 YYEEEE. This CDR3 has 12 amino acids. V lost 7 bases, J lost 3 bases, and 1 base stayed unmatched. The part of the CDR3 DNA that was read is TGTGCCAGCCGGGGGGACTACAATGAG. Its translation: CASRGDYNE. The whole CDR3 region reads CASRGDYNEQFF.

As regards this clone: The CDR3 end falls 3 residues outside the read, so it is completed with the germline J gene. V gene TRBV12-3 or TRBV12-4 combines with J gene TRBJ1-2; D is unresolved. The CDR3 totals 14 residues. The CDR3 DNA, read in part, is TGTGCCAGCAGTTTACGGGGAGGAACAGACGGC. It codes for CASSLRGGTDG. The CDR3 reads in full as CASSLRGGTDGYTF.

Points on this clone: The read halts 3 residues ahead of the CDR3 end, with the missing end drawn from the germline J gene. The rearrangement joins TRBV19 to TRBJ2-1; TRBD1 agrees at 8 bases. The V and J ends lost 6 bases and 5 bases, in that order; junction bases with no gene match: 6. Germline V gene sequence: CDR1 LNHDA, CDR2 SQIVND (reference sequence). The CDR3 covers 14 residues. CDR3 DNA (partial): TGTGCCAGTAGGGCCGGGACAGGTCACAATGAG. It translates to CASRAGTGHNE. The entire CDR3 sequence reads CASRAGTGHNEQFF.

The CDR3: CAWSAGAASSYNEQFF. Incomplete CDR3 DNA: TGTGCCTGGAGTGCAGGGGCCGCGAGCTCCTACAATGAG. The chain is built from TRBV30 and TRBJ2-1; TRBD1 might be the D (6 bases). The read falls 3 residues short of the CDR3 end, and the missing part is taken from the germline J gene. CDR1 and CDR2 from the germline V gene are GTSNPN and SVGIG (reference sequence). The CDR3 consists of 16 residues. V dropped 1 base and J dropped 0 bases, with 13 bases sitting between them. Using reference TRBV30 and TRBJ2-1 for the parts outside the CDR3, the full variable domain is SQTIHQWPATLVQPVGSPLSLECTVEGTSNPNLYWYRQAAGRGLQLLFYSVGIGQISSEVPQNLSASRPQDRQFILSSKKLLLSDSGFYLCAWSAGAASSYNEQFFGPGTRLTVL.